This T cell receptor beta chain was documented in a study of cytomegalovirus exposure and HLA in healthy donors. Whole-study findings and limits: A classifier reportedly called cytomegalovirus status with high sensitivity and specificity. A link between a missense DCLRE1C variant and TCR beta V- and J-gene trimming emerged from a later analysis.

60 Vbeta and 13 Jbeta primers were used in PCR. Sequencing used immunoSEQ multiplex PCR; TCRdb keeps in-frame clones, though not all of them. The sample comprises 40,000 or so clones, over 55% of which are singletons, and roughly 8.9% rests with the top ten. As for this clone: Antigen unknown.

The CDR3 runs 16 residues. Germline assignment: CDR1 MNHEY and CDR2 SVGAGI. Losses at the gene ends were 2 bases for V and 0 bases for J; bases not matched to a gene: 3. The donors gave bone marrow, and they were healthy. The source material was PBMCs. The chain carries TRBV6-5 and TRBJ2-1; the match to TRBD1 covers 8 bases. This receptor was identified in a human donor in good health. The CDR3 DNA follows: TGTGCCAGCAGTTACACGGACAGGGTCTCCTACAATGAGCAGTTCTTC. The encoded protein is CASSYTDRVSYNEQFF.